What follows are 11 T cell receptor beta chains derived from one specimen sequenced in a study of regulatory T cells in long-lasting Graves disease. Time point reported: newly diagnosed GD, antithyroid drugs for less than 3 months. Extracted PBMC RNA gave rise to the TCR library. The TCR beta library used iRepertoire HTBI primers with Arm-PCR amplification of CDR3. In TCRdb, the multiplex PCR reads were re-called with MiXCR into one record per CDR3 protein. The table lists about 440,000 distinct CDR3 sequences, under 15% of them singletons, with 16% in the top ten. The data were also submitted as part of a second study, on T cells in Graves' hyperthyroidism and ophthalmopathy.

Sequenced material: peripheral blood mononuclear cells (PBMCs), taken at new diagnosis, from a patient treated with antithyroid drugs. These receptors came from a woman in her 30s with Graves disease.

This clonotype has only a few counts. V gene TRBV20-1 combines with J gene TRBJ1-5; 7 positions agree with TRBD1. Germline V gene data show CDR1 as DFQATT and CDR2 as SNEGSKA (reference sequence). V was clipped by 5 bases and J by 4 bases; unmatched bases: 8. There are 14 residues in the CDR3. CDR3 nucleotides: TGCAGTGCTGAACTACAGGGGATAAATCAGCCCCAGCATTTT. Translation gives CSAELQGINQPQHF.

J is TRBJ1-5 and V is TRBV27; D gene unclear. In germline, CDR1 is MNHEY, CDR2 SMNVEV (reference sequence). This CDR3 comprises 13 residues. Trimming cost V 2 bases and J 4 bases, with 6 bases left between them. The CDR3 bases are TGTGCCAGCAGTTTACGGTTGAATCAGCCCCAGCATTTT. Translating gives CASSLRLNQPQHF.

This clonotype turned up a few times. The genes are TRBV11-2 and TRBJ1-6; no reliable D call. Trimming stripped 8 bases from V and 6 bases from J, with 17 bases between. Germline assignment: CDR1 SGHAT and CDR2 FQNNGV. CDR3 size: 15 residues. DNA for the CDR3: TGTGCCAGCTACCCGGCCTCACCTTTTAATTCACCCCTCCACTTT. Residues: CASYPASPFNSPLHF.

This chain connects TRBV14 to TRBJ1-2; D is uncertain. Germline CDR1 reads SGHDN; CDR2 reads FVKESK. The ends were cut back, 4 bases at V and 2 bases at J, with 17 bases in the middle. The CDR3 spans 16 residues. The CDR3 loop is CASSPIQDGLNYGYTF. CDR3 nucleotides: TGTGCCAGCAGCCCAATTCAGGACGGACTAAACTATGGCTACACCTTC.

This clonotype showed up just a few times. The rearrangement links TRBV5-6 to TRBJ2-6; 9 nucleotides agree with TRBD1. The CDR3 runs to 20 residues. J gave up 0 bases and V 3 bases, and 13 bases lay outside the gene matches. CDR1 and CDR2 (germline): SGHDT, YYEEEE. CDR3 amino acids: CASSWGAGQGLGSGANVLTF. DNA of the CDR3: TGTGCCAGCAGCTGGGGGGCCGGACAGGGGCTCGGCTCTGGGGCCAACGTCCTGACTTTC.

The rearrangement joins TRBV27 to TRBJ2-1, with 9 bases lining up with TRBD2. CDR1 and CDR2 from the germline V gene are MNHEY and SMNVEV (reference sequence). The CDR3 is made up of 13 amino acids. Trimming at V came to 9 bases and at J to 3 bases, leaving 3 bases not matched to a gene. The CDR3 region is CASVREGYNEQFF. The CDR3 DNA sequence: TGTGCCAGTGTGCGGGAGGGCTACAATGAGCAGTTCTTC.

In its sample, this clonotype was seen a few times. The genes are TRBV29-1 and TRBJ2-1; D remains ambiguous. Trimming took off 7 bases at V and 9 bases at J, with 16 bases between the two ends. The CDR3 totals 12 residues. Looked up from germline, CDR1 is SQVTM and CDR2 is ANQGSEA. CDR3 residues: CSETTLLSEQFF. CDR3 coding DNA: TGCAGCGAGACCACACTTCTCTCTGAGCAGTTCTTC.

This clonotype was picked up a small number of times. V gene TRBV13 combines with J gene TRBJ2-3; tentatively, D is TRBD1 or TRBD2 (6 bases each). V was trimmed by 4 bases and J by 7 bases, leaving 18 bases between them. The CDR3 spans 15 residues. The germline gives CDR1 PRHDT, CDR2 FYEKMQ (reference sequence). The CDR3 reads CASSSGGRVSNTQYF. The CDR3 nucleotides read TGTGCCAGCAGCTCCGGGGGCAGGGTTTCAAATACGCAGTATTTT. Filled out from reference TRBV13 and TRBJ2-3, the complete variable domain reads AAGVIQSPRHLIKEKRETATLKCYPIPRHDTVYWYQQGPGQDPQFLISFYEKMQSDKGSIPDRFSAQQFSDYHSELNMSSLELGDSALYFCASSSGGRVSNTQYFGPGTRLTVL.

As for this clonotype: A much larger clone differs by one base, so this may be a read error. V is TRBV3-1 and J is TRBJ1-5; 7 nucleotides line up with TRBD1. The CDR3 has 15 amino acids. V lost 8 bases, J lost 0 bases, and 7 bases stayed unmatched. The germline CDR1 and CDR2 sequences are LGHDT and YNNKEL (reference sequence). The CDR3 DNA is TGTGCCAGCGGCCCGGACAGGAATAGCAATCAGCCCCAGCATTTT. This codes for CASGPDRNSNQPQHF. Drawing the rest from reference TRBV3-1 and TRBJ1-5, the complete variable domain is DTAVSQTPKYLVTQMGNDKSIKCEQNLGHDTMYWYKQDSKKFLKIMFSYNNKELIINETVPNRFSPKSPDKAHLNLHINSLELGDSAVYFCASGPDRNSNQPQHFGDGTRLSIL.

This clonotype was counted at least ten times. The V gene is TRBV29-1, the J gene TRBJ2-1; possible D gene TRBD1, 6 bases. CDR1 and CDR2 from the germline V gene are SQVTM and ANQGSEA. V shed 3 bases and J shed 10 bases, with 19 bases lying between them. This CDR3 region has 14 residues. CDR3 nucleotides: TGCAGCGTTGAGACACCTGACAGGTTTGCCGAGCAGTTCTTC. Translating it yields CSVETPDRFAEQFF.

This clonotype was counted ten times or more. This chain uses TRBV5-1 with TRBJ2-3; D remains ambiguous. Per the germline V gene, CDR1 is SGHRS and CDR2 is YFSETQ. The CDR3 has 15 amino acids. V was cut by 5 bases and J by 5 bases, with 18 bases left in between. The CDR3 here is CASSSRTEKVDTQYF. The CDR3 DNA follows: TGCGCCAGCAGTAGTCGGACGGAGAAGGTAGATACGCAGTATTTT.